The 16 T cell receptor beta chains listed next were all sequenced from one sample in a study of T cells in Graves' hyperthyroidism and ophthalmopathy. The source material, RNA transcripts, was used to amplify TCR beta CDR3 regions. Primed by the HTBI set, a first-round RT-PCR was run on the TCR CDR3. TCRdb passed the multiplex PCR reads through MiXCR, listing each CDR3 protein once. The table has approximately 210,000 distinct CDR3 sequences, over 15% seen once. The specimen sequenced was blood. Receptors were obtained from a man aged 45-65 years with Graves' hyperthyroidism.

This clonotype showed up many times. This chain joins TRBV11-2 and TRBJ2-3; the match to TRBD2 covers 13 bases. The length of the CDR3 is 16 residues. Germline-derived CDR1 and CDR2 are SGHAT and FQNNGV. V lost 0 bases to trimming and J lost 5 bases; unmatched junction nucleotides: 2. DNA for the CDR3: TGTGCCAGCAGCTTAGAACTAGCGGGAGGGCAAGATACGCAGTATTTT. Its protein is CASSLELAGGQDTQYF.

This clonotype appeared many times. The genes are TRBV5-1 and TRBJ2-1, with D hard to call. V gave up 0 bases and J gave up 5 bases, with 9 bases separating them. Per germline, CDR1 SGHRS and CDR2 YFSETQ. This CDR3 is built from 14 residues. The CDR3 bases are TGCGCCAGCAGCTTGGGGAGTCGAGACAATGAGCAGTTCTTC. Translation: CASSLGSRDNEQFF.

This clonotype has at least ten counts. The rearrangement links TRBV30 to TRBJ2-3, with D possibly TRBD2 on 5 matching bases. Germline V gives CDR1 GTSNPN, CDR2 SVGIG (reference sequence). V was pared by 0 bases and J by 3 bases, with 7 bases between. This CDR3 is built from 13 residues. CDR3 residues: CAWSVPGTDTQYF. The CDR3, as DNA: TGTGCCTGGAGTGTTCCGGGAACAGATACGCAGTATTTT.

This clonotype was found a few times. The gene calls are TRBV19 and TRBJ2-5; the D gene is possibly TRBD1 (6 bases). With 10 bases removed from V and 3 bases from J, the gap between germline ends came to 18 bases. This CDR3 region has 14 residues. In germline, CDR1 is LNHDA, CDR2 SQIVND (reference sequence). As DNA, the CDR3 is TGTGCCACATTACAGGGAAGTACTAAAGAGACCCAGTACTTC. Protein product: CATLQGSTKETQYF.

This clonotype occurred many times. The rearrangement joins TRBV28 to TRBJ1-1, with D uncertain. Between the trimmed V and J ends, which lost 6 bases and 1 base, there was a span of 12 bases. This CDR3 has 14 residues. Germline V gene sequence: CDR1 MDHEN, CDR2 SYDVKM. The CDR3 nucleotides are TGTGCCAGCAGCCGAGATCCAGGGAACACTGAAGCTTTCTTT. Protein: CASSRDPGNTEAFF.

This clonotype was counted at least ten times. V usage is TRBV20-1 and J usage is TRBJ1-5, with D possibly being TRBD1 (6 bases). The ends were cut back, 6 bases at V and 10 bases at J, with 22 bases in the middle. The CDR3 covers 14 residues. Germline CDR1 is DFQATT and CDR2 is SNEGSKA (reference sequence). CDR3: CSAEPGTRDLPQHF. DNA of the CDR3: TGCAGTGCAGAACCCGGGACAAGGGATTTACCCCAGCATTTT.

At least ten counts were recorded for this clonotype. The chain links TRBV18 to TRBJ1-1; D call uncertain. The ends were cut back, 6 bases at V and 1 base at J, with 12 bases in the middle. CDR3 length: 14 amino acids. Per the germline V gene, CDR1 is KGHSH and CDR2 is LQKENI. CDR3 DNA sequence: TGTGCCAGCTCTCCGCGGACGGCGAACACTGAAGCTTTCTTT. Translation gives CASSPRTANTEAFF.

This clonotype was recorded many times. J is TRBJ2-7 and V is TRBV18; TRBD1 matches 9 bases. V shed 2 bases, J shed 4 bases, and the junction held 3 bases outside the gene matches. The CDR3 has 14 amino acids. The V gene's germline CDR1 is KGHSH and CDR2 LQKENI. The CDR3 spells CASSPGTGFYEQYF. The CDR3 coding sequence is TGTGCCAGCTCACCAGGGACAGGGTTTTACGAGCAGTACTTC.

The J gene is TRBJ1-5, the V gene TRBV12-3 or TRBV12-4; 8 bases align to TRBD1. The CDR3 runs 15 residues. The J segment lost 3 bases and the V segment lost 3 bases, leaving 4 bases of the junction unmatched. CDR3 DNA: TGTGCCAGCAGTTTCAGGACAGGGATCAATCAGCCCCAGCATTTT. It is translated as CASSFRTGINQPQHF.

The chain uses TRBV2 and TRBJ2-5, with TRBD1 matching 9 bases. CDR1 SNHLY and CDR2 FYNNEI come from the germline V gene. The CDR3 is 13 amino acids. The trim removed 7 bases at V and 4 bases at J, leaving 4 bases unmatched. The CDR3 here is CASNRGRGETQYF. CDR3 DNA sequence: TGTGCCAGCAACAGGGGGCGCGGAGAGACCCAGTACTTC.

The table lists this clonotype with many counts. CDR3 sequence: CASSQPTGRGSEAFF. The CDR3 region has the DNA TGTGCCAGCAGCCAACCGACAGGGCGCGGGTCTGAAGCTTTCTTT. V gene TRBV7-9 combines with J gene TRBJ1-1; 7 bases line up with TRBD1. Trimming at V came to 5 bases and at J to 6 bases, leaving 12 bases not matched to a gene. CDR1 and CDR2 (germline): SEHNR, FQNEAQ (reference sequence). The CDR3 sequence is 15 residues long.

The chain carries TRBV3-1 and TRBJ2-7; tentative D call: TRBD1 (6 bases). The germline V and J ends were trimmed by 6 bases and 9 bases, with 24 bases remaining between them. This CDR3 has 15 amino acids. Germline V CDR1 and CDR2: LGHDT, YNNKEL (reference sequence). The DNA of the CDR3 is TGTGCCAGCAGTCGTCCGGGACAATTTCTCCTCGGGCAGTACTTC. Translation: CASSRPGQFLLGQYF.

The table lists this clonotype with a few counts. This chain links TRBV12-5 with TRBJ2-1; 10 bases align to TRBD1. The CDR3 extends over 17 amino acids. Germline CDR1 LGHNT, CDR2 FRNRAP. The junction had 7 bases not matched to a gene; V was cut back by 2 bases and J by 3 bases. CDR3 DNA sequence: TGTGCTAGTGGTTTGACTTCCGGGACAGGGGTCTACAATGAGCAGTTCTTC. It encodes CASGLTSGTGVYNEQFF.

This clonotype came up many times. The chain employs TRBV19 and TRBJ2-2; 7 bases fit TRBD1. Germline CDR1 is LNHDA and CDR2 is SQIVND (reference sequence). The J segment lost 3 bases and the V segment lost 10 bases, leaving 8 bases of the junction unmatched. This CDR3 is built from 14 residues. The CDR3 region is CATREGQHTGELFF. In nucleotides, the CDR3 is TGTGCCACCCGAGAGGGACAGCACACCGGGGAGCTGTTTTTT.

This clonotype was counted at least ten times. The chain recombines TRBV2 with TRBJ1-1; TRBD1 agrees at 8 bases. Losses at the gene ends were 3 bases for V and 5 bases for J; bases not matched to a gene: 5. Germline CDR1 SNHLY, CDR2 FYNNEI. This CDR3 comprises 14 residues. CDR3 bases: TGTGCCAGCAGTGAGGACAGGGAGTGGACTGAAGCTTTCTTT. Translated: CASSEDREWTEAFF.

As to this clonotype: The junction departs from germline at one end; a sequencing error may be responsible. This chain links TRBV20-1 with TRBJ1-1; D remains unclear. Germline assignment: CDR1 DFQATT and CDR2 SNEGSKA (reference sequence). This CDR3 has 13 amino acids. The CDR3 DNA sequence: TGCAGTGCCAGAGTTCAGGCATACACTGAAGCTTTCTTT. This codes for CSARVQAYTEAFF.